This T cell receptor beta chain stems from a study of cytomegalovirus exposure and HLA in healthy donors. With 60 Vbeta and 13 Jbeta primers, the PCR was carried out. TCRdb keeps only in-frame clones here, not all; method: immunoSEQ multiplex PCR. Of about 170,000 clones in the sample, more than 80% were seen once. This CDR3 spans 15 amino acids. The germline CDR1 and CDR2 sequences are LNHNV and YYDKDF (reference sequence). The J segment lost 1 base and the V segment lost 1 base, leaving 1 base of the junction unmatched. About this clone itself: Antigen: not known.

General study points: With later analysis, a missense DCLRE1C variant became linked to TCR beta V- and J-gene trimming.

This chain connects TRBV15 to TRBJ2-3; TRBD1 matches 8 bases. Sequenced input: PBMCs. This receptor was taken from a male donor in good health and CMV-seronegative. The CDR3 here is CATSRGGQGTDTQYF. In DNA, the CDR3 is TGTGCCACCAGCAGAGGGGGACAGGGCACAGATACGCAGTATTTT. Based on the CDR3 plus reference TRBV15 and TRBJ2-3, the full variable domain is DAMVIQNPRYQVTQFGKPVTLSCSQTLNHNVMYWYQQKSSQAPKLLFHYYDKDFNNEADTPDNFQSRRPNTSFCFLDIRSPGLGDTAMYLCATSRGGQGTDTQYFGPGTRLTVL.